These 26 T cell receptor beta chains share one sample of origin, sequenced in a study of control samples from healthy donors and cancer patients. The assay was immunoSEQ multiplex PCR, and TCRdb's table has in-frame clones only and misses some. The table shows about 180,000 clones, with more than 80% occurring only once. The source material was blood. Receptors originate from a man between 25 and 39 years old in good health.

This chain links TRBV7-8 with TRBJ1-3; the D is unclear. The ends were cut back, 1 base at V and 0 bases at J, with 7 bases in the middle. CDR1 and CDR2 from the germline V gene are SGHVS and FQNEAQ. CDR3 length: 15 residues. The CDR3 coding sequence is TGTGCCAGCAGCTTAGACAGTTACTCTGGAAACACCATATATTTT. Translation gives CASSLDSYSGNTIYF.

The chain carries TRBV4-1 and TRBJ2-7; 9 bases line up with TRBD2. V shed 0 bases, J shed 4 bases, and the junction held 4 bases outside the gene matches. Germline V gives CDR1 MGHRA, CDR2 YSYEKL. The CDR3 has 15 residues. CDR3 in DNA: TGCGCCAGCAGCCAAGATCTGACTAGCGGATACGAGCAGTACTTC. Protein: CASSQDLTSGYEQYF.

The CDR3 is CASSSTRTPSSGNTIYF. Written as DNA, the CDR3 is TGTGCCAGCTCCTCAACCAGGACACCGAGCTCTGGAAACACCATATATTTT. The V and J genes are TRBV18 and TRBJ1-3; D perhaps matches TRBD1 (5 bases). From germline, CDR1 is KGHSH and CDR2 LQKENI. V lost 6 bases to trimming and J lost 0 bases, with 18 bases between them. This CDR3 has 17 residues.

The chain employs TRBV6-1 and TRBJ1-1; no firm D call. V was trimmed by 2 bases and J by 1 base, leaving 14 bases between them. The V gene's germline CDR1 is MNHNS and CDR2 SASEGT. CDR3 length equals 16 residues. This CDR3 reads CASSEIGISGNTEAFF. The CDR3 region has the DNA TGTGCCAGCAGTGAAATCGGGATTTCAGGGAACACTGAAGCTTTCTTT.

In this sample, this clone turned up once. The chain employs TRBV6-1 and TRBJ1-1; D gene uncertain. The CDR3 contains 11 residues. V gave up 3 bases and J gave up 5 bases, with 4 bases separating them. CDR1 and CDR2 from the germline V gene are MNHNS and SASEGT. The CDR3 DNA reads TGTGCCAGCAGTGAGTATACTGAAGCTTTCTTT. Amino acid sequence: CASSEYTEAFF.

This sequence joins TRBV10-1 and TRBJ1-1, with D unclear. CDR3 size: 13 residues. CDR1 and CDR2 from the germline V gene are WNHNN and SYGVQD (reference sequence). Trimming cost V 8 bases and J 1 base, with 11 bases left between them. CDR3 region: CASQNQPNTEAFF. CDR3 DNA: TGCGCCAGCCAGAACCAGCCGAACACTGAAGCTTTCTTT.

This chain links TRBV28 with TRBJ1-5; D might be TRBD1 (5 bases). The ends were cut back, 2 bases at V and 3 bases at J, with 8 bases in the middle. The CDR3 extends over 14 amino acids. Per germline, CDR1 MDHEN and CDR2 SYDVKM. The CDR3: CASSLRGFNQPQHF. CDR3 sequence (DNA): TGTGCCAGCAGTTTAAGGGGTTTCAATCAGCCCCAGCATTTT.

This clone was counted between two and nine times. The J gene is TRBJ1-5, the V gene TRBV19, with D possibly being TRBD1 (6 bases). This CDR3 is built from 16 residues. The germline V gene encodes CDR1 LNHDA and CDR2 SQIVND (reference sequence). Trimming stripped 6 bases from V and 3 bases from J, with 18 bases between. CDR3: CASSPLSAGDNQPQHF. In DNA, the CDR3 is TGTGCCAGTAGCCCCCTCTCGGCAGGGGACAATCAGCCCCAGCATTTT.

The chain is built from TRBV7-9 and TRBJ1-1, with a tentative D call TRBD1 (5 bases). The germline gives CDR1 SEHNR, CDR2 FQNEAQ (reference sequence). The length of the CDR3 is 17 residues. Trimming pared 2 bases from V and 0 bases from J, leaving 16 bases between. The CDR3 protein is CASSLLVGWGVNTEAFF. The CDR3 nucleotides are TGTGCCAGCAGCTTATTAGTGGGTTGGGGGGTGAACACTGAAGCTTTCTTT.

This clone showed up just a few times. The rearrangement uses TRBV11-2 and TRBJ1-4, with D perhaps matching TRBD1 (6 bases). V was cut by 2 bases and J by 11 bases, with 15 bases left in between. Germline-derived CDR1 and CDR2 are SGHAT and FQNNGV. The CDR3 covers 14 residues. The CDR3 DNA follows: TGTGCCAGCAGCTTATCGTCCCGAGGGGGGAAACTGTTTTTT. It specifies CASSLSSRGGKLFF.

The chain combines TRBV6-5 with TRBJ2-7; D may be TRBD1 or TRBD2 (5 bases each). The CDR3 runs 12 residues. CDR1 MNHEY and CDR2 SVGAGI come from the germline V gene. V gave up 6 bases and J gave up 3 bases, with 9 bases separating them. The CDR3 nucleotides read TGTGCCAGCAGCCAGGGAGACTACGAGCAGTACTTC. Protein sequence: CASSQGDYEQYF.

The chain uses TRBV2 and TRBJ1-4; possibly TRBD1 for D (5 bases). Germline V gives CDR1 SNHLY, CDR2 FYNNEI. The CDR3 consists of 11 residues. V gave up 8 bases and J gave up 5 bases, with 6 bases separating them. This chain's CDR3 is CASRDNEKLFF. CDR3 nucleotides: TGTGCCAGCCGGGACAATGAAAAACTGTTTTTT.

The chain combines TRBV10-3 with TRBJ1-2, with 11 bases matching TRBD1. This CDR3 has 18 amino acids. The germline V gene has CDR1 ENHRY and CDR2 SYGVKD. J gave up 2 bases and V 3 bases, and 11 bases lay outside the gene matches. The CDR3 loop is CAISDLSGTGGGNYGYTF. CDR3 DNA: TGTGCCATCAGTGACCTATCCGGGACAGGGGGGGGAAACTATGGCTACACCTTC.

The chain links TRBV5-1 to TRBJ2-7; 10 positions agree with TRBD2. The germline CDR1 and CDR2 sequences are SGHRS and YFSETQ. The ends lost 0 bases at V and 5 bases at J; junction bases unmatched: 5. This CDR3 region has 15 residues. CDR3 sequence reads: CASSLASGSMNEQYF. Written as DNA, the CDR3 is TGCGCCAGCAGCTTGGCTAGCGGGAGTATGAACGAGCAGTACTTC.

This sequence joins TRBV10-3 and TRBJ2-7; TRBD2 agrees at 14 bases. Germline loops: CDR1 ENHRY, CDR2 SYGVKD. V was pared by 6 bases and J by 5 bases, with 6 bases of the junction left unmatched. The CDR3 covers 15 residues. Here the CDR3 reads CAISAGTSGSDEQYF. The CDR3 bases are TGTGCCATCAGCGCAGGGACTAGCGGGAGTGACGAGCAGTACTTC.

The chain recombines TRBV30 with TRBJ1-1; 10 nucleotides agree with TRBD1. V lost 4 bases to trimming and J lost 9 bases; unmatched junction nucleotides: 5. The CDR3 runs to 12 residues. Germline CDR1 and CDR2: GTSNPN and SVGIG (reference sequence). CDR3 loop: CAWTDRGVQAFF. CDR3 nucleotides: TGTGCCTGGACGGACAGGGGGGTTCAAGCTTTCTTT.

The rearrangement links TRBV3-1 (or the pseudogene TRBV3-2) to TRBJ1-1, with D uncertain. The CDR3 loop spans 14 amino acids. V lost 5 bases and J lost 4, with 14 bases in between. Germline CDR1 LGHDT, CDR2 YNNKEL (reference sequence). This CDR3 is CASSSWGKGTEAFF. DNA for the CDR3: TGTGCCAGCAGCTCTTGGGGAAAGGGCACTGAAGCTTTCTTT.

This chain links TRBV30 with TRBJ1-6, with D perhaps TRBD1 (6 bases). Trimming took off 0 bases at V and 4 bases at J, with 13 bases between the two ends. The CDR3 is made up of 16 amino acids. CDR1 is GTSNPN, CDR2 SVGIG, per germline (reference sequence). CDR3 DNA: TGTGCCTGGAGTGTACGGGGTCAGGGGTATAATTCACCCCTCCACTTT. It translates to CAWSVRGQGYNSPLHF.

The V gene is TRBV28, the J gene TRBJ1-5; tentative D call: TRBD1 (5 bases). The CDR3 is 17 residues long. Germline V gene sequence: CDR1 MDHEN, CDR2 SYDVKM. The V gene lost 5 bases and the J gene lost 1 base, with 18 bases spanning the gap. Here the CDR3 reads CASSLVARVRSNQPQHF. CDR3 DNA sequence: TGTGCCAGCAGTCTAGTGGCCAGGGTCCGGAGCAATCAGCCCCAGCATTTT. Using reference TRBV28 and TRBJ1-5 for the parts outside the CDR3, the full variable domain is DVKVTQSSRYLVKRTGEKVFLECVQDMDHENMFWYRQDPGLGLRLIYFSYDVKMKEKGDIPEGYSVSREKKERFSLILESASTNQTSMYLCASSLVARVRSNQPQHFGDGTRLSIL.

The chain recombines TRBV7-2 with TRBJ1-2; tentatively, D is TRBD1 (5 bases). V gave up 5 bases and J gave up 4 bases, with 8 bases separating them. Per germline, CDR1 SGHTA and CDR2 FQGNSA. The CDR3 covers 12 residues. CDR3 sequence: CASSPDTYGYTF. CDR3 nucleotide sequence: TGTGCCAGCAGCCCGGACACCTATGGCTACACCTTC.

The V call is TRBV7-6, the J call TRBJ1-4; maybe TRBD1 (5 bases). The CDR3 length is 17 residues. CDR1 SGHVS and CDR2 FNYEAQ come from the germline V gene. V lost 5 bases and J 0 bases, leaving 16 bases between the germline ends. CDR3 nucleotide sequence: TGTGCCAGCAGCCTCTACGTGGGGGTTTCAACTAATGAAAAACTGTTTTTT. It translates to CASSLYVGVSTNEKLFF. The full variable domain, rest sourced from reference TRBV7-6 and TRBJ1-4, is GAGVSQSPRYKVTKRGQDVALRCDPISGHVSLYWYRQALGQGPEFLTYFNYEAQQDKSGLPNDRFSAERPEGSISTLTIQRTEQRDSAMYRCASSLYVGVSTNEKLFFGSGTQLSVL.

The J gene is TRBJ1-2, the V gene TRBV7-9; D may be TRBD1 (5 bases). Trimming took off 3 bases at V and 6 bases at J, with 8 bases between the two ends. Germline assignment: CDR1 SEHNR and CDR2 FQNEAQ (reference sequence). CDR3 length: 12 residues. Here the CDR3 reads CASSLLGDGYTF. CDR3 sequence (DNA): TGTGCCAGCAGCTTGCTAGGGGATGGCTACACCTTC.

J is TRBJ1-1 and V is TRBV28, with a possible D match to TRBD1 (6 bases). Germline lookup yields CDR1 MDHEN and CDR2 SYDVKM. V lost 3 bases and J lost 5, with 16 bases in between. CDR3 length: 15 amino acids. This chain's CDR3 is CASSLVQGEGTEAFF. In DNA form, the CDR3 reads TGTGCCAGCAGTTTGGTACAGGGCGAGGGGACTGAAGCTTTCTTT. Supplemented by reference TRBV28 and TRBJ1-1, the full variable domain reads DVKVTQSSRYLVKRTGEKVFLECVQDMDHENMFWYRQDPGLGLRLIYFSYDVKMKEKGDIPEGYSVSREKKERFSLILESASTNQTSMYLCASSLVQGEGTEAFFGQGTRLTVV.

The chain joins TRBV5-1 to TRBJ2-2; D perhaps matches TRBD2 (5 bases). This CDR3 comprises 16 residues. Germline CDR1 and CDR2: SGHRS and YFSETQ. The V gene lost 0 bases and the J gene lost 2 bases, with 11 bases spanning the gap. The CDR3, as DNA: TGCGCCAGCAGCTTGGCCCCGGGGTCTAACACCGGGGAGCTGTTTTTT. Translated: CASSLAPGSNTGELFF.

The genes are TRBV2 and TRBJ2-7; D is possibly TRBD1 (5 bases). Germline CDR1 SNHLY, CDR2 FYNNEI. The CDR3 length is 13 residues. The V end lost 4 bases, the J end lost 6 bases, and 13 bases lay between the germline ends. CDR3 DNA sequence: TGTGCCAGCAGTGTCTCAGGGTTCTCCGAGCAGTACTTC. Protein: CASSVSGFSEQYF.

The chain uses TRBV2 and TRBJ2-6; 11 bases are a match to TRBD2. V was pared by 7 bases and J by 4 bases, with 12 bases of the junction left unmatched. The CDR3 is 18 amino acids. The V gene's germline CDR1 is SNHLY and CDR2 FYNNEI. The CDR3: CASNPGLAGGGGANVLTF. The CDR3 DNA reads TGTGCCAGCAACCCAGGGCTAGCGGGGGGCGGAGGGGCCAACGTCCTGACTTTC. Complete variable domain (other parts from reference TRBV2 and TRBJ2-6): EPEVTQTPSHQVTQMGQEVILRCVPISNHLYFYWYRQILGQKVEFLVSFYNNEISEKSEIFDDQFSVERPDGSNFTLKIRSTKLEDSAMYFCASNPGLAGGGGANVLTFGAGSRLTVL.